The 6 T cell receptor beta chains in this list originate from one sample, sequenced in a study of T-cell reconstitution after alpha-beta-depleted transplantation in children. Library preparation (for TCRbeta) was performed with unique molecular identifiers. MiXCR was run by TCRdb on the PCR reads, yielding one entry per CDR3 protein. The sample holds around 300,000 distinct CDR3 sequences, around 10% seen once. Sequenced material: peripheral blood, taken 180 days after TCRalphabeta/CD19-depleted stem cell transplant. These receptor sequences come from a male patient between 2 and 10 years old who had a stem cell transplant for chronic granulomatous disease, so the T cells may come from the graft donor.

The V gene is TRBV3-1, the J gene TRBJ2-7; D is perhaps TRBD2 (6 bases). Trimming cost V 4 bases and J 2 bases, with 15 bases left between them. Germline V lookup: CDR1 LGHDT, CDR2 YNNKEL (reference sequence). This CDR3 contains 15 residues. Here the CDR3 reads CASSPRRGRTYEQYF. CDR3 in DNA: TGTGCCAGCAGCCCTCGGCGGGGTAGGACCTACGAGCAGTACTTC.

This clonotype appeared a few times. V is TRBV10-1 and J is TRBJ2-3, with 9 bases aligning to TRBD2. The trim removed 5 bases at V and 1 base at J, leaving 4 bases unmatched. This CDR3 spans 15 amino acids. Germline V gene sequence: CDR1 WNHNN, CDR2 SYGVQD (reference sequence). CDR3: CASSLSSGGTDTQYF. The CDR3 DNA reads as TGCGCCAGCAGTCTTTCTAGCGGGGGCACAGATACGCAGTATTTT.

This clonotype was seen a handful of times. The V gene is TRBV18, the J gene TRBJ2-1, with 10 bases matching TRBD2. This CDR3 has 17 residues. Germline V gene sequence: CDR1 KGHSH, CDR2 LQKENI. With 6 bases clipped from V and 1 base from J, the junction kept 9 bases outside the gene matches. The CDR3 coding sequence is TGTGCCAGCTCCTCGGAGGCAGCGGGAGGGTCCTACAATGAGCAGTTCTTC. Its translation is CASSSEAAGGSYNEQFF.

This rearrangement joins TRBV7-2 to TRBJ2-1, with 11 bases matching TRBD2. In germline, CDR1 is SGHTA, CDR2 FQGNSA. The CDR3 consists of 19 residues. The ends lost 3 bases at V and 7 bases at J; junction bases unmatched: 17. The CDR3 sequence is CASSFSGRVSSSLLNEQFF. The DNA of the CDR3 is TGTGCCAGCAGCTTTAGCGGGAGGGTTTCTAGTTCCCTCTTAAATGAGCAGTTCTTC.

This clonotype was picked up many times. The chain uses TRBV29-1 and TRBJ2-1, with D possibly being TRBD1 (6 bases). Trimming left V 0 bases short and J 8 bases short, with 14 bases between. Germline-derived CDR1 and CDR2 are SQVTM and ANQGSEA. This CDR3 has 14 residues. The DNA for the CDR3 is TGCAGCGTTGAAGAGGGGAACAGGGTTGATGAGCAGTTCTTC. Amino acids: CSVEEGNRVDEQFF.

This clonotype was seen at least ten times. V gene TRBV2 combines with J gene TRBJ2-7; D is perhaps TRBD1 or TRBD2 (6 bases each). CDR1 is SNHLY, CDR2 FYNNEI, per germline. V was pared by 5 bases and J by 4 bases, with 18 bases between. The CDR3 extends over 15 amino acids. The CDR3 reads CASSPLGQGRYEQYF. In DNA form, the CDR3 reads TGTGCCAGCAGTCCGTTAGGTCAGGGGAGGTACGAGCAGTACTTC.